The 32 T cell receptor beta chains listed next were all sequenced from one sample in a study of blood T cell repertoires in COVID-19. Clones were read by immunoSEQ multiplex PCR, and TCRdb kept only the in-frame ones, dropping some. This sample yields about 60,000 clones, of which roughly 84% are seen a single time; around 5.1% belongs to the top ten. Sequenced input: peripheral blood. Receptor source: a woman aged 65 to 85 with acute or convalescent COVID-19.

This clone was recorded only once. The chain joins TRBV6-5 to TRBJ1-2; perhaps TRBD1 as D (5 bases). V was clipped by 4 bases and J by 10 bases, with 22 bases between them. Germline values: CDR1 MNHEY, CDR2 SVGAGI. The CDR3 is 15 amino acids. The CDR3 sequence: CASSSTVGLTGPYTF. CDR3 bases: TGTGCCAGCAGTTCTACCGTGGGACTGACCGGGCCCTACACCTTC.

Note on this clone: At one end, the junction sequence differs from germline, possibly due to a read error. This chain uses TRBV5-4 with TRBJ2-5; 9 bases match TRBD2. This CDR3 region has 14 residues. From germline, CDR1 is SGHNT and CDR2 YYREEE (reference sequence). Here the CDR3 reads CASRSAGGKETQYF. The CDR3 bases are TGTGCAAGCAGGTCTGCGGGGGGGAAGGAGACCCAGTACTTC.

The chain is built from TRBV5-1 and TRBJ2-2; D gene ambiguous. Per the germline V gene, CDR1 is SGHRS and CDR2 is YFSETQ. Trimming shortened V by 1 base and J by 4 bases, and 8 bases separated the two germline ends. This CDR3 contains 14 residues. CDR3 sequence (DNA): TGCGCCAGCAGCTTGAAAACGAGCACCGGGGAGCTGTTTTTT. Amino acids: CASSLKTSTGELFF.

This clone was counted a few times. The chain recombines TRBV5-1 with TRBJ1-1; 8 bases fit TRBD1. Trimming took 4 bases from V and 3 from J; bases not matched to a gene: 8. This CDR3 contains 15 residues. Germline V gene lookup returns CDR1 SGHRS and CDR2 YFSETQ. The CDR3: CASSPPTGGDTEAFF. CDR3 DNA: TGCGCCAGCAGCCCTCCAACAGGGGGGGACACTGAAGCTTTCTTT.

The chain joins TRBV24-1 to TRBJ1-1, with no clear D. V was trimmed by 10 bases and J by 1 base, leaving 9 bases between them. Per germline, CDR1 KGHDR and CDR2 SFDVKD. This CDR3 is built from 12 residues. The CDR3 region is CATKGGNTEAFF. The CDR3, as DNA: TGTGCCACGAAAGGAGGGAACACTGAAGCTTTCTTT.

The chain joins TRBV19 to TRBJ2-5; 7 bases fit TRBD2. Germline CDR1 and CDR2: LNHDA and SQIVND (reference sequence). The CDR3 is 15 amino acids. Trimming took 9 bases from V and 2 from J; bases not matched to a gene: 12. The CDR3 DNA reads as TGTGCCAGCGGGGGGATTGGCGTTTTTCAAGAGACCCAGTACTTC. Amino acids: CASGGIGVFQETQYF.

The gene calls are TRBV7-9 and TRBJ1-1; 7 nucleotides align to TRBD1. Germline lookup yields CDR1 SEHNR and CDR2 FQNEAQ (reference sequence). This CDR3 spans 14 amino acids. After removal of 1 base from V and 1 base from J, the junction contained 0 bases not matched to a gene. The CDR3 DNA sequence: TGTGCCAGCAGCTTAGAGGGGGCGAACACTGAAGCTTTCTTT. Encoded protein: CASSLEGANTEAFF.

This clone showed up just once. The rearrangement uses TRBV5-6 and TRBJ2-7, with D possibly matching TRBD1 (5 bases). Germline CDR1 reads SGHDT; CDR2 reads YYEEEE. The CDR3 is 13 residues long. Trimming shortened V by 1 base and J by 6 bases, and 11 bases separated the two germline ends. This CDR3 is CASSLNLGAEQYF. The CDR3 DNA reads TGTGCCAGCAGCTTGAATTTAGGGGCCGAGCAGTACTTC.

This chain joins TRBV2 and TRBJ1-6; TRBD1 aligns across 7 bases. The ends lost 7 bases at V and 10 bases at J; junction bases unmatched: 7. Per germline, CDR1 SNHLY and CDR2 FYNNEI. This CDR3 region has 13 residues. CDR3 DNA: TGTGCCAGCACCTTAGACAGGGACTCACCCCTCCACTTT. Its translation is CASTLDRDSPLHF.

V and J are TRBV18 and TRBJ1-2, with a weak D call TRBD1 (5 bases). Trimming took off 0 bases at V and 4 bases at J, with 12 bases between the two ends. The V gene's germline CDR1 is KGHSH and CDR2 LQKENI. This CDR3 comprises 15 residues. CDR3 coding DNA: TGTGCCAGCTCACCACCTCAGGACATTCTCTATGGCTACACCTTC. It is translated as CASSPPQDILYGYTF.

This clone is a singleton in its sample. The V call is TRBV6-5, the J call TRBJ2-7, with TRBD1 as a possible D gene (6 bases). CDR1 is MNHEY, CDR2 SVGAGI, per germline. Trimming left V 8 bases short and J 1 base short, with 15 bases between. CDR3 size: 14 residues. CDR3 in DNA: TGTGCCAGCCTACCGACAGGATTTTCCTACGAGCAGTACTTC. This sequence encodes CASLPTGFSYEQYF.

CDR3 residues: CASSRGGQGDFYGYTF. DNA for the CDR3: TGTGCCAGCAGCCGGGGCGGACAGGGAGATTTTTATGGCTACACCTTC. This chain uses TRBV7-2 with TRBJ1-2; TRBD1 matches 8 bases. Germline values: CDR1 SGHTA, CDR2 FQGNSA. This CDR3 spans 16 amino acids. The V segment lost 5 bases and the J segment 5 bases; nucleotides outside the gene matches: 13.

The rearrangement links TRBV12-3 or TRBV12-4 to TRBJ2-2; the D gene is possibly TRBD1 (6 bases). V was trimmed by 5 bases and J by 6 bases, leaving 10 bases between them. The CDR3 totals 13 residues. In nucleotides, the CDR3 is TGTGCCAGCAGTCTCCGGACAGCCGGGGAGCTGTTTTTT. This sequence encodes CASSLRTAGELFF.

The chain employs TRBV28 and TRBJ1-2; D is unresolved. This CDR3 has 12 amino acids. The ends were cut back, 4 bases at V and 1 base at J, with 4 bases in the middle. The germline V gene encodes CDR1 MDHEN and CDR2 SYDVKM. For the CDR3, the DNA is TGTGCCAGCAGTTCGGGTAACTATGGCTACACCTTC. It encodes CASSSGNYGYTF.

V and J are TRBV7-9 and TRBJ2-2, with 7 bases lining up with TRBD2. CDR1 and CDR2 from the germline V gene are SEHNR and FQNEAQ (reference sequence). This CDR3 contains 13 residues. After removal of 5 bases from V and 5 bases from J, the junction contained 2 bases not matched to a gene. CDR3 loop: CASSRAGTGELFF. In DNA form, the CDR3 reads TGTGCCAGCAGCAGAGCGGGGACCGGGGAGCTGTTTTTT. Full variable domain (rest looked up from reference TRBV7-9 and TRBJ2-2): DTGVSQNPRHKITKRGQNVTFRCDPISEHNRLYWYRQTLGQGPEFLTYFQNEAQLEKSRLLSDRFSAERPKGSFSTLEIQRTEQGDSAMYLCASSRAGTGELFFGEGSRLTVL.

This sequence joins TRBV6-6 and TRBJ1-2, with D uncertain. Trimming removed 5 bases at V and 6 bases at J, with 10 bases between. The germline V gene encodes CDR1 MNHNY and CDR2 SVGAGI (reference sequence). This CDR3 contains 12 residues. The CDR3, as DNA: TGTGCCAGCAGTAGAGACACGGATGGCTACACCTTC. Translating it yields CASSRDTDGYTF.

The V and J genes are TRBV5-1 and TRBJ1-6, with a weak D call TRBD1 (6 bases). Between the trimmed V and J ends, which lost 0 bases and 7 bases, there was a span of 14 bases. Germline values: CDR1 SGHRS, CDR2 YFSETQ. This CDR3 contains 16 residues. The CDR3 is CASSLEQQGENSPLHF. In nucleotides, the CDR3 is TGCGCCAGCAGCTTGGAACAACAGGGCGAGAATTCACCCCTCCACTTT.

The rearrangement links TRBV14 to TRBJ1-2; 7 bases map to TRBD1. Per the germline V gene, CDR1 is SGHDN and CDR2 is FVKESK. This CDR3 spans 13 amino acids. The J segment lost 9 bases and the V segment lost 4 bases, leaving 8 bases of the junction unmatched. The CDR3 here is CASSLLQGSSYTF. The CDR3 DNA reads TGTGCCAGCAGCCTTCTACAGGGGTCGAGCTACACCTTC.

This clone was observed a few times. V gene TRBV7-2 combines with J gene TRBJ2-7; 7 bases line up with TRBD2. CDR3 size: 16 residues. Looked up from germline, CDR1 is SGHTA and CDR2 is FQGNSA. The J segment lost 10 bases and the V segment lost 2 bases, leaving 17 bases of the junction unmatched. This CDR3 is CASSLTLDRLARGQYF. The CDR3, as DNA: TGTGCCAGCAGCTTAACTCTGGACCGACTAGCCCGCGGTCAGTACTTC.

This chain connects TRBV28 to TRBJ2-7; TRBD1 is a possible D gene (6 bases). V was pared by 5 bases and J by 5 bases, with 16 bases between. The CDR3 extends over 14 amino acids. CDR1 and CDR2 from the germline V gene are MDHEN and SYDVKM. The CDR3 region has the DNA TGTGCCAGCAGTCCTAGTTACAGGGACCACGAGCAGTACTTC. Protein product: CASSPSYRDHEQYF.

The chain uses TRBV3-1 (or the pseudogene TRBV3-2) and TRBJ2-7; TRBD1 is a possible D gene (6 bases). In germline, CDR1 is LGHDT, CDR2 YNNKEL (reference sequence). V was shortened by 1 base and J by 0 bases, with 13 bases between the two germline ends. This CDR3 is 16 amino acids long. The CDR3 DNA follows: TGTGCCAGCAGCCAAGTCTTAGGGGGTCCCTCCTACGAGCAGTACTTC. This translates into CASSQVLGGPSYEQYF.

This chain uses TRBV5-6 with TRBJ2-5; 9 bases are shared with TRBD2. Trimming removed 0 bases from V and 5 bases from J; junction bases left unmatched: 14. This CDR3 has 18 residues. Germline V gene lookup returns CDR1 SGHDT and CDR2 YYEEEE. The CDR3 region is CASSLAQALRGGRETQYF. CDR3 nucleotide sequence: TGTGCCAGCAGCTTGGCTCAGGCTCTGCGGGGGGGCCGGGAGACCCAGTACTTC.

This clone was seen only once. The chain joins TRBV3-1 (or the pseudogene TRBV3-2) to TRBJ1-3, with D possibly TRBD1 on 5 matching bases. Trimming removed 1 base from V and 8 bases from J, with 12 bases in between. The germline gives CDR1 LGHDT, CDR2 YNNKEL (reference sequence). The CDR3 length is 14 residues. The CDR3 reads CASSQVPWGDTIYF. Here the CDR3 DNA reads TGTGCCAGCAGCCAAGTGCCTTGGGGGGACACCATATATTTT.

The rearrangement links TRBV13 to TRBJ1-2; D remains unclear. Germline values: CDR1 PRHDT, CDR2 FYEKMQ (reference sequence). The CDR3 sequence is 13 residues long. V lost 4 bases, J lost 2 bases, and 8 bases lay in between. The CDR3 DNA is TGTGCCAGCAGCTCCGGGAAAAACTATGGCTACACCTTC. Its protein is CASSSGKNYGYTF.

Comments on this clone: The same CDR3 also results from other DNA sequences found in this sample. The chain employs TRBV3-1 (or the pseudogene TRBV3-2) and TRBJ1-1, with D hard to call. CDR1 and CDR2 (germline): LGHDT, YNNKEL (reference sequence). The V and J ends lost 0 bases and 1 base respectively, with 6 bases between them. This CDR3 comprises 14 residues. The CDR3 spells CASSQEGGNTEAFF. Here the CDR3 DNA reads TGTGCCAGCAGCCAAGAAGGCGGGAACACTGAAGCTTTCTTT.

The genes are TRBV5-5 and TRBJ1-3, with D maybe TRBD1 (6 bases). Germline CDR1 is SGHKS and CDR2 is YYEKEE (reference sequence). The V and J ends lost 5 bases and 0 bases respectively, with 15 bases between them. The length of the CDR3 is 16 residues. The CDR3: CASSSQGIYSGNTIYF. In nucleotides, the CDR3 is TGTGCCAGCAGTTCACAGGGAATTTACTCTGGAAACACCATATATTTT. Full variable domain (remainder filled in from reference TRBV5-5 and TRBJ1-3): DAGVTQSPTHLIKTRGQQVTLRCSPISGHKSVSWYQQVLGQGPQFIFQYYEKEERGRGNFPDRFSARQFPNYSSELNVNALLLGDSALYLCASSSQGIYSGNTIYFGEGSWLTVV.

This clone came up a few times. The J gene is TRBJ2-1, the V gene TRBV28, with 10 positions matching TRBD2. The CDR3 covers 14 residues. Germline assignment: CDR1 MDHEN and CDR2 SYDVKM. V was pared by 2 bases and J by 6 bases, with 1 base of the junction left unmatched. The CDR3 coding sequence is TGTGCCAGCAGTTTAAGCGGGGGGGCCAATGAGCAGTTCTTC. The encoded protein is CASSLSGGANEQFF.

This chain links TRBV7-9 with TRBJ2-2; tentatively, D is TRBD1 (6 bases). The CDR3 is made up of 14 amino acids. CDR1 is SEHNR, CDR2 FQNEAQ, per germline (reference sequence). Trimming took 6 bases from V and 4 from J, leaving 12 bases between them. The CDR3 DNA reads TGTGCCAGCAGATCGATAGGGGGCACCGGGGAGCTGTTTTTT. This sequence encodes CASRSIGGTGELFF.

The V gene is TRBV11-2, the J gene TRBJ1-3; D not resolved. The CDR3 has 18 amino acids. The germline CDR1 and CDR2 sequences are SGHAT and FQNNGV. Trimming left V 5 bases short and J 4 bases short, with 24 bases between. The CDR3 DNA is TGTGCCAGCAGCCCCCGGCGGTTGAGGGATAGGGTCGGAAACACCATATATTTT. Protein: CASSPRRLRDRVGNTIYF.

The chain combines TRBV9 with TRBJ2-1; 10 nucleotides align to TRBD2. The trim removed 3 bases at V and 6 bases at J, leaving 15 bases unmatched. Germline V gives CDR1 SGDLS, CDR2 YYNGEE. This CDR3 has 18 residues. CDR3 bases: TGTGCCAGCAGCGGTACAAGCGCATCGGGACTAGCGCGCAATGAGCAGTTCTTC. It specifies CASSGTSASGLARNEQFF.

The CDR3 nucleotides are TGCGCCAGCAGTACAGGTGATAGCAATCAGCCCCAGCATTTT. It translates to CASSTGDSNQPQHF. The V call is TRBV5-1, the J call TRBJ1-5, with a possible D match to TRBD1 (5 bases). From germline, CDR1 is SGHRS and CDR2 YFSETQ. This CDR3 is 14 amino acids long. Trimming removed 5 bases from V and 0 bases from J, with 9 bases in between.

The chain combines TRBV7-6 with TRBJ2-7; D is possibly TRBD2 (5 bases). The CDR3 contains 15 residues. Germline V gene sequence: CDR1 SGHVS, CDR2 FNYEAQ. Trimming stripped 4 bases from V and 3 bases from J, with 16 bases between. The CDR3 loop is CASSSARGAIYEQYF. For the CDR3, the DNA is TGTGCCAGCAGCTCCGCCCGGGGTGCCATCTACGAGCAGTACTTC.